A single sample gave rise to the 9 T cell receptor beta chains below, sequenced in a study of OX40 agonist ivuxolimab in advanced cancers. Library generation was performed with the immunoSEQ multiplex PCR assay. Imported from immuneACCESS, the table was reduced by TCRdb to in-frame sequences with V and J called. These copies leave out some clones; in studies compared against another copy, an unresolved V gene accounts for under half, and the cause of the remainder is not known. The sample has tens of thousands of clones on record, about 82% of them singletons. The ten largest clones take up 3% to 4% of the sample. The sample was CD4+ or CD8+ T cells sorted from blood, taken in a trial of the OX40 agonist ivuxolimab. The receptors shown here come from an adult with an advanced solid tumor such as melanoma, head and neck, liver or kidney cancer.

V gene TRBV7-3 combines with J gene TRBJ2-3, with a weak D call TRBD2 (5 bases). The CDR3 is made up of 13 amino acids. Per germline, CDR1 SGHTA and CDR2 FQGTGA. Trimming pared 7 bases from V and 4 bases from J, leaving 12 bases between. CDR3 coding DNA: TGTGCCAGCACACTCCGGGGTGCAGATACGCAGTATTTT. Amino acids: CASTLRGADTQYF.

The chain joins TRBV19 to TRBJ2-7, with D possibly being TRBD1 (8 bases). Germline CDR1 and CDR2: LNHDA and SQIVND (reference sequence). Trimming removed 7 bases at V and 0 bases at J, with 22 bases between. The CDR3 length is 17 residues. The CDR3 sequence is CASMSGQGGGSSYEQYF. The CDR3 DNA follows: TGTGCCAGTATGTCTGGACAGGGAGGGGGCAGCTCCTACGAGCAGTACTTC.

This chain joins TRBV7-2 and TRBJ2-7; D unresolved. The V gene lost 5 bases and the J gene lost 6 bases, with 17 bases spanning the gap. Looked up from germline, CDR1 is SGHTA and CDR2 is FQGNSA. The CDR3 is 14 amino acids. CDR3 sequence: CASSPGSDLREQYF. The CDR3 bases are TGTGCCAGCAGCCCGGGTAGTGATCTTCGCGAGCAGTACTTC.

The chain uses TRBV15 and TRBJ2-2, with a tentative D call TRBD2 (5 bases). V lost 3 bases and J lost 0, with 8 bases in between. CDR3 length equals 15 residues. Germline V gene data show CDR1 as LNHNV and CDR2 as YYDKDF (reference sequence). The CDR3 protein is CATSRGRANTGELFF. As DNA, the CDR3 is TGTGCCACCAGCAGGGGGAGAGCGAACACCGGGGAGCTGTTTTTT.

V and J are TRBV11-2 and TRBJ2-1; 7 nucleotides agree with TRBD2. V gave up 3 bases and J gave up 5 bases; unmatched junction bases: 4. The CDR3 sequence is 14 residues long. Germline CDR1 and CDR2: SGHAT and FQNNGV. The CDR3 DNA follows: TGTGCCAGCAGCTTTCGGGGGGATAACAATGAGCAGTTCTTC. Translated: CASSFRGDNNEQFF.

The CDR3 nucleotides read TGCAGCGTGTCTCGGGGGAAAGATACGCAGTATTTT. Translation: CSVSRGKDTQYF. This chain connects TRBV29-1 to TRBJ2-3; TRBD2 is a possible D gene (6 bases). V was cut by 6 bases and J by 5 bases, with 12 bases left in between. CDR3 length: 12 residues. CDR1 and CDR2 (germline): SQVTM, ANQGSEA.

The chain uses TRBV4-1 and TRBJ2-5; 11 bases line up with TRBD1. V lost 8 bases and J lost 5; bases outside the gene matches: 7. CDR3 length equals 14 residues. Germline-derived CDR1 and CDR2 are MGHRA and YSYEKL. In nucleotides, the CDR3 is TGCGCCAGCTCACGGACAGGGGGCAAGGAGACCCAGTACTTC. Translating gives CASSRTGGKETQYF.

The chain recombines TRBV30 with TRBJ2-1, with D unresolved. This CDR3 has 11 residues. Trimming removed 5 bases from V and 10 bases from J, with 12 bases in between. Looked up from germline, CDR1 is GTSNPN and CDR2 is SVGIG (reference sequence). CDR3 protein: CAWGLFKEQFF. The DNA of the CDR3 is TGTGCCTGGGGATTATTCAAGGAGCAGTTCTTC. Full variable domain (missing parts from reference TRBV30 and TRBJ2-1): SQTIHQWPATLVQPVGSPLSLECTVEGTSNPNLYWYRQAAGRGLQLLFYSVGIGQISSEVPQNLSASRPQDRQFILSSKKLLLSDSGFYLCAWGLFKEQFFGPGTRLTVL.

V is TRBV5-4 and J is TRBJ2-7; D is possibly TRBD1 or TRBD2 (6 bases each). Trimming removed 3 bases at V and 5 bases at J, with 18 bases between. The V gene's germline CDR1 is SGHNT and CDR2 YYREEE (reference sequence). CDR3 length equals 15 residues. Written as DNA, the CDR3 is TGTGCCAGCAGCTATCCCGGGGGCAGGAGGGACGAGCAGTACTTC. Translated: CASSYPGGRRDEQYF.